This T cell receptor beta chain was sequenced for a study of T cell repertoires in ileal Crohn's disease (dated by TCRdb to between 2017 and 2020). Background on the whole study: Median disease duration was approximately 8 years, and roughly 35% of patients were identified as active smokers at the time of surgery. About half of the patients received postoperative therapy: about a dozen received thiopurines and 15 to 20 received anti-TNF agents. All patients had surgery for a complication: stricturing disease in 61% and penetrating disease in approximately 39%. A Rutgeerts score above i0 was used to define endoscopic postoperative recurrence. A total of 170 or so mucosal samples from around 50 patients were sequenced, with samples obtained at several locations on the surgical specimen and at postoperative endoscopy. The study was conducted in parallel with a multicentre cohort that was designed to identify predictors of early endoscopic recurrence following ileocolonic resection. The TCR repertoire was analysed in under 70 patients with Crohn's disease drawn from a prospective multicentre cohort.

Trimming removed 0 bases from V and 10 bases from J; the gene matches leave 4 bases unexplained. The germline V gene (reference sequence) yields SEHNR for CDR1 and FQNEAQ for CDR2. CDR3 length: 14 amino acids, cysteine to phenylalanine. This entry keeps only the CDR3 DNA: 42 bases, framed from base 1. To be eligible, patients had to be adults with ileal or ileocolonic Crohn's disease and an indication for ileocolonic resection. Whole ileal mucosal biopsies were kept frozen at -80 degrees C prior to DNA extraction. Genomic DNA was isolated from frozen whole biopsies using a TRizol-based method, and the DNA was quantified with a NanoDrop 2000 spectrophotometer. This clone was picked up a small number of times. No antigen is known for it. One base away there is no much larger clone; base qualities are not given. Study-wide conclusions, independent of this receptor: Higher high-frequency clone percentages at surgery were associated with endoscopic recurrence; all patients with clonality above 26.8% (18/57) had recurrence. A significantly higher proportion of clonal expansions was observed in active smokers at surgery than in non-smokers (roughly 27% vs 19%, p=0.02). Mucosal CD4 and CD8 T cells were sorted and sequenced only in a subgroup of patients, the size of which was not stated. Sorted CD8 T cells carried more high-frequency clones than CD4 T cells, suggesting mucosal expansions were mainly CD8.

For commercial TCRB immunosequencing, around 500 nanograms of biopsy DNA were submitted for each sample. Adaptive Biotechnology amplified CDR3 regions from genomic DNA with a two-step multiplex PCR that controlled for amplification bias. In the first PCR, primers covered every V and J gene segment, and in the second PCR, barcodes and Illumina adapters were added. An Illumina instrument was used to sequence the CDR3 libraries. The paper's processing steps were these. The analysis used both the pipelines supplied by the vendor and custom analysis of the raw data in R/Bioconductor with R version 3.3.0. Clonality, ranging from 0 to 1, was calculated as the inverse of the normalised Shannon entropy of all productive clones. High-frequency clones were defined as the repertoire share of the top 100 clones, retaining only clones passing a 95% confidence test. Repertoire diversity was measured with the Simpson index, and overlap between samples was measured with the Morisita-Horn index. Held by TCRdb, this immuneACCESS table contains in-frame sequences only and omits some clones. Under half of the omission traces to an unresolved V gene where checked; the cause of the rest is unknown. The V and J calls and the clone size are those of that table, but D and trimming were determined from the DNA. In all, the sample holds 9,500 to 10,000 clones, and around 80% of those were seen once. Over 25% of the sample goes to the ten largest clones.

The receptor was isolated from an adult with Crohn's disease. Source material: ileal tissue. The chain was built from TRBV7-9 and TRBJ1-3, with 9 junctional bases fitting TRBD1. The CDR3 reads as follows: CASSLASGQGTIYF. The sequenced DNA: TGTGCCAGCAGCTTAGCGTCAGGACAGGGGACCATATATTTT.